This TCR beta chain emerged from a study of blood T cell repertoires in COVID-19 (dated by TCRdb to the early 2020s). Study-wide context: Samples from collaborators originated in the United States, Italy and Spain and spanned both the acute and convalescent phases of COVID-19. The material from the prospective study consisted of cDNA or gDNA derived from T cells, B-cell-depleted T cells, or PBMCs. Subjects who had been exposed to COVID-19, were actively infected with it, or had recovered from it provided the deeply sampled blood TCRbeta repertoires that made up the dataset. The repertoires were made available in a free public database intended to serve as a resource for research on the immune response to SARS-CoV-2. The samples were drawn from two sources: the first 160 participants of the ongoing ImmuneRACE study, and fewer than 1,500 subjects contributed by 6 global collaborators. The sample metadata nearly always contained a de-identified subject ID, COVID-19 status, age in years and sex. Where available, HLA class I and class II types were taken from metadata supplied by the sample provider and were not determined by assay-based typing.

With regard to this clone: The specificity of this receptor is unknown. Base qualities are missing; no much larger clone stands one base away.

The full study reports these points: How much clinical and demographic metadata was included differed by source and by participant, and the metadata was provided uncurated.

The collaborating institutions used their own protocols to collect whole blood in K2EDTA tubes. For TCRbeta analysis, collaborators shipped samples as frozen whole blood, isolated PBMCs, or DNA extracted from either of those sample types. TCRbeta CDR3 regions were amplified from genomic DNA by means of the immunoSEQ Assay, a bias-controlled multiplex PCR. On the study's bioinformatics: The number of nucleated cells in each sample was estimated from the amplification of reference gene primers within the assay. To quantify the absolute abundance of each unique TCRbeta CDR3 rearrangement, sequence reads were collapsed and filtered. For each sample, productive Simpson clonality was calculated by taking the square root of Simpson's diversity index across productive rearrangements. This is the immuneACCESS table as TCRdb keeps it, with only in-frame sequences that have V and J called. A part of the clones is gone; compared with another copy, unresolved V genes explain less than half, and the rest is unexplained. The DNA was the basis for D and trimming; V, J and clone size are from that table. Here the sample has 150,000 or so clones; 85% to 90% occur a single time. The ten largest clones represent around 8.5% of the sample.

From cysteine to phenylalanine, the CDR3 is 14 amino acids long. The entry retains the CDR3 DNA only, 42 bases that are in frame from base 1. Taken from the germline V gene, the CDR1 and CDR2 loops are SGHRS and YFSETQ. V is cut by 5 bases and J by 5 bases, and the space between the germline ends is 16 bases. This TCR came from a woman aged 60-70 years with acute or convalescent COVID-19. The sequencing sample was made of peripheral blood. The chain couples TRBV5-1 to TRBJ2-5; the D gene is perhaps TRBD2, from 6 matching bases. Read as DNA, the sequence is TGCGCCAGCAGGGAGGGGCTAGCTTCCGAGACCCAGTACTTC. The translation is CASREGLASETQYF.